This T cell receptor (beta chain) was retrieved from a study of neoadjuvant anti-PD-1 for oral cavity cancer. Looking at the study overall: Most patients had three to four biweekly doses of 3 mg/kg nivolumab before resection.

Indicated time point: after neoadjuvant nivolumab, at surgical resection. These oral cavity squamous cell carcinomas were HPV-negative and locally advanced. Libraries were prepared by immunoSEQ multiplex PCR; TCRdb keeps only in-frame clonotypes and omits some of them. Of tens of thousands of clones listed, less than 90% are singletons. As regards this clone: Its specificity is unknown.

Findings of the study overall: Non-responders to neoadjuvant nivolumab had significantly more clonal PBMC T cells than responders.

The CDR3 is 15 amino acids. V shed 3 bases, J shed 2 bases, and the junction held 6 bases outside the gene matches. Germline loops: CDR1 SGHRS, CDR2 YFSETQ. The chain couples TRBV5-1 to TRBJ2-7; 9 nucleotides line up with TRBD1. This sequence originates from a person aged 35-80 years with oral cavity squamous cell carcinoma. The sample consisted of PBMCs, taken after nivolumab (anti-PD-1) treatment. The CDR3 nucleotides read TGCGCCAGCAGCTCACAGGGGGCCGCGACCTACGAGCAGTACTTC. Translation: CASSSQGAATYEQYF.